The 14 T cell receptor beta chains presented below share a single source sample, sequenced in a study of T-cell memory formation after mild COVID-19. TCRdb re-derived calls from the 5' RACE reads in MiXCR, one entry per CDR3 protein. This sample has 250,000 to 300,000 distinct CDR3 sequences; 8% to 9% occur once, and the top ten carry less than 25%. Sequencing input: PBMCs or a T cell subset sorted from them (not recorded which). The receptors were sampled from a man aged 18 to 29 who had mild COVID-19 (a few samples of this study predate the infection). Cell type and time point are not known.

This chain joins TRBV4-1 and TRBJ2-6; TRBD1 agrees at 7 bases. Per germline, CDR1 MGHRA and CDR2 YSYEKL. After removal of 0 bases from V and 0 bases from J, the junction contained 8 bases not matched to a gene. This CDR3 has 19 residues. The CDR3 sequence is CASSQDWTGFSSGANVLTF. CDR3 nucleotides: TGCGCCAGCAGCCAAGACTGGACAGGTTTTAGCTCTGGGGCCAACGTCCTGACTTTC.

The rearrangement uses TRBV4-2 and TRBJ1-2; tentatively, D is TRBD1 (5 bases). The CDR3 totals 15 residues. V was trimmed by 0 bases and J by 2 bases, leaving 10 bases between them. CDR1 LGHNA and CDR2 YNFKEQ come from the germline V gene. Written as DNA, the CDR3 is TGTGCCAGCAGCCAAGATCAAGGGACCAACTATGGCTACACCTTC. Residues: CASSQDQGTNYGYTF.

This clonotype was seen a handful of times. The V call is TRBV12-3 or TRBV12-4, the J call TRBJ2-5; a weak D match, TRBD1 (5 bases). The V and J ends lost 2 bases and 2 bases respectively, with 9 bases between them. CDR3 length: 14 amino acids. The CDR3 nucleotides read TGTGCCAGCAGTTTAAATGACAGACAAGAGACCCAGTACTTC. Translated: CASSLNDRQETQYF.

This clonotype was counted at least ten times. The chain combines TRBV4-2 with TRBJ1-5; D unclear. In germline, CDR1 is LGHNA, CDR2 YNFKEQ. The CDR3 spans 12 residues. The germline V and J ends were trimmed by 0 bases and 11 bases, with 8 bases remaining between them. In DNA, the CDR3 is TGTGCCAGCAGCCAAGATAGGGCGTCCCAGCATTTT. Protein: CASSQDRASQHF.

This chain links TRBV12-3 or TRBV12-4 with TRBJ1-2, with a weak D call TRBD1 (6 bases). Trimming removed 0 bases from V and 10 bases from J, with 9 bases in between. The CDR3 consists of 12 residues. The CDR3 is CASSLAGAHYTF. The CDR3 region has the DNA TGTGCCAGCAGTTTAGCGGGGGCCCACTACACCTTC.

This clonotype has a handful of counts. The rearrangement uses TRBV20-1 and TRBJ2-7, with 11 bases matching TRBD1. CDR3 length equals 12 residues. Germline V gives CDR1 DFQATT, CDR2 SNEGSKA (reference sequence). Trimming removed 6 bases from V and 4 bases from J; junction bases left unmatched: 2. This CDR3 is CSARDRGYEQYF. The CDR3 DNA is TGCAGTGCGCGGGACAGGGGGTACGAGCAGTACTTC.

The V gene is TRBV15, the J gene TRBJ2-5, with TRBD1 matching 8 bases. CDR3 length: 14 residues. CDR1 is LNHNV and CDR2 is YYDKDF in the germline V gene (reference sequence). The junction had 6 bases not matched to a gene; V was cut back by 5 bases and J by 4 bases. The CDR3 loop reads CATSRRQGPETQYF. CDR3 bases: TGTGCCACCAGCCGTAGACAGGGGCCAGAGACCCAGTACTTC.

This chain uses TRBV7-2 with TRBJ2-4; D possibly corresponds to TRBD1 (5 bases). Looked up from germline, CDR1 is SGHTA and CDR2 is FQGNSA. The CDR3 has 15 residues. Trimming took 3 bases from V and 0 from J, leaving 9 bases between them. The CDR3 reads CASSFSGLAKNIQYF. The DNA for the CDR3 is TGTGCCAGCAGCTTCTCAGGGCTAGCCAAAAACATTCAGTACTTC.

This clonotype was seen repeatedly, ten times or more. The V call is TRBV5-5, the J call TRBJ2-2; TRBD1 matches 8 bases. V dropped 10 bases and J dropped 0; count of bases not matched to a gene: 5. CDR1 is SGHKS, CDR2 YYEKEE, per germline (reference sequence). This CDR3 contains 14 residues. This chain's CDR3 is CAGQTGANTGELFF. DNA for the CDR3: TGTGCCGGGCAGACAGGGGCGAACACCGGGGAGCTGTTTTTT.

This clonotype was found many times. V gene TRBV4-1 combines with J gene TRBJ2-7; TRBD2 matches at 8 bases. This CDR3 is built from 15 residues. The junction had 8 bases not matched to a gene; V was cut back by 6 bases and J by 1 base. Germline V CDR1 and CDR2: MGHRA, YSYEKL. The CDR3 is CASRSGLVGSYEQYF. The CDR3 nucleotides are TGCGCCAGCAGATCGGGACTAGTGGGATCCTACGAGCAGTACTTC.

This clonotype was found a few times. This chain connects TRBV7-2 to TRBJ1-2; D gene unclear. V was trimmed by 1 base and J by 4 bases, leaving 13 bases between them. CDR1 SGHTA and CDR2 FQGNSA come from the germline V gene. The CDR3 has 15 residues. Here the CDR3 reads CASSLGAGPGYGYTF. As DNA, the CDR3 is TGTGCCAGCAGCTTAGGCGCAGGACCCGGCTATGGCTACACCTTC.

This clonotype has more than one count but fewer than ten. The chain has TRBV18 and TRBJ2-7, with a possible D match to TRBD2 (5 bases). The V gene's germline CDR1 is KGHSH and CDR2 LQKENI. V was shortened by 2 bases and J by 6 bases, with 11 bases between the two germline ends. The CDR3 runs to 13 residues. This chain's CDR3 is CASSPIKGAEQYV. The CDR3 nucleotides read TGTGCCAGCTCACCAATTAAGGGAGCCGAGCAGTACGTC.

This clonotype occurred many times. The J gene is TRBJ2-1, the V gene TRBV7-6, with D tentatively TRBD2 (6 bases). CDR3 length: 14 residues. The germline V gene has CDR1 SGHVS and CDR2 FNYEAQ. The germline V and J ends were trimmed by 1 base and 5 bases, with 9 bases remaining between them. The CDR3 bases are TGTGCCAGCAGCTTAGTAGGCGGGGACAATGAGCAGTTCTTC. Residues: CASSLVGGDNEQFF.

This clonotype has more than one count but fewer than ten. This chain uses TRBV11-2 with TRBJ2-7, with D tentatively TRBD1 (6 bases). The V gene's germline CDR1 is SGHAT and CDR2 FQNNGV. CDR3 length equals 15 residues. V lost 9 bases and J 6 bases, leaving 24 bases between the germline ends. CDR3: CASSTQGSLLGEQYF. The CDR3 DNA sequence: TGTGCCAGTTCAACACAGGGTTCCTTGTTGGGCGAGCAGTACTTC.